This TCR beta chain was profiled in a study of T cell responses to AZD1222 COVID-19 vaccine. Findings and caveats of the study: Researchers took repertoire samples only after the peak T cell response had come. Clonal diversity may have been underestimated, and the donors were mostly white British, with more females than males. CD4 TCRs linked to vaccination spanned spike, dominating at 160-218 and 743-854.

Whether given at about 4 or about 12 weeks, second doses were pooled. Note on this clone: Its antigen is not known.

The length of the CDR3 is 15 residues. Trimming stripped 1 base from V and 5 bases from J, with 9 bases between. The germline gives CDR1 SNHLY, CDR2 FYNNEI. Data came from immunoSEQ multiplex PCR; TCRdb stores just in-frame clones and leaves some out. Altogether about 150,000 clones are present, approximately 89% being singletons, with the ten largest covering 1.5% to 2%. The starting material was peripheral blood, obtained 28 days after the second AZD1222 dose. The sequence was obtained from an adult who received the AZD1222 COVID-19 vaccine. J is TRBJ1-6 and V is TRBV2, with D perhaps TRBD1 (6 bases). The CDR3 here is CASSEVEGDNSPLHF. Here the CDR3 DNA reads TGTGCCAGCAGTGAAGTGGAGGGGGATAATTCACCCCTCCACTTT.